Below, 5 T cell receptor beta chains from the same sample are listed, as sequenced in a study of T cell responses to AZD1222 COVID-19 vaccine. The assay was immunoSEQ multiplex PCR, and TCRdb's table has in-frame clones only and misses some. The sample contains over 85,000 clones, nearly 90% of which appear only once. This specimen was peripheral blood, taken on day 0 of AZD1222 vaccination. Receptors originate from an adult in good health.

V is TRBV7-9 and J is TRBJ1-1; 7 positions match TRBD1. Germline V gene sequence: CDR1 SEHNR, CDR2 FQNEAQ (reference sequence). The CDR3 is made up of 14 amino acids. Trimming cost V 5 bases and J 0 bases; bases outside gene matches: 3. The CDR3 loop reads CASSPGGVNTEAFF. CDR3 DNA sequence: TGTGCCAGCAGCCCAGGGGGGGTGAACACTGAAGCTTTCTTT.

The V and J genes are TRBV7-9 and TRBJ2-3, with D hard to call. The CDR3 has 17 amino acids. The V gene lost 0 bases and the J gene lost 5 bases, with 18 bases spanning the gap. Germline assignment: CDR1 SEHNR and CDR2 FQNEAQ (reference sequence). The CDR3 loop is CASSLALRTIRLDTQYF. For the CDR3, the DNA is TGTGCCAGCAGCTTAGCCCTCCGGACCATCCGTTTAGATACGCAGTATTTT.

This rearrangement joins TRBV5-1 to TRBJ2-1; 8 bases line up with TRBD2. The V gene end was trimmed by 4 bases and the J gene end by 5 bases; junction bases not matched to a gene: 8. The germline CDR1 and CDR2 sequences are SGHRS and YFSETQ. The CDR3 sequence is 15 residues long. CDR3 in amino acids: CASSTTSGINNEQFF. The CDR3 DNA follows: TGCGCCAGCAGCACTACTAGCGGTATCAACAATGAGCAGTTCTTC.

The rearrangement joins TRBV6-1 to TRBJ1-3, with a weak D call TRBD1 (5 bases). There are 15 residues in the CDR3. V shed 3 bases and J shed 0 bases, with 9 bases lying between them. CDR1 is MNHNS and CDR2 is SASEGT in the germline V gene. Here the CDR3 DNA reads TGTGCCAGCAGTGAGGGACTGTACTCTGGAAACACCATATATTTT. Translated: CASSEGLYSGNTIYF.

The chain employs TRBV28 and TRBJ2-7, with a possible D match to TRBD1 (5 bases). Per the germline V gene, CDR1 is MDHEN and CDR2 is SYDVKM. This CDR3 spans 12 amino acids. V lost 7 bases to trimming and J lost 3 bases, with 10 bases between them. CDR3 region: CASTGRVYEQYF. The DNA of the CDR3 is TGTGCCAGCACGGGCAGGGTCTACGAGCAGTACTTC.